The source of this TCR beta chain is a study of blood T cell repertoires in COVID-19. CDR3 length: 15 residues. Trimming pared 0 bases from V and 7 bases from J, leaving 13 bases between. CDR1 and CDR2 (germline): MRHNA, SNTAGT. Generated by immunoSEQ multiplex PCR, the TCRdb table keeps only in-frame clones and is missing some. The sample contains about 160,000 clones, 82% of which appear only once. Cohorts were determined from participant-reported clinical history. Two consecutive negative NP/OP PCR tests, clearance, or resolved symptoms defined Cohort 3 recovery. Sequenced material: PBMCs or T cells enriched from blood (not recorded which). The chain links TRBV6-4 to TRBJ2-1; tentative D call: TRBD2 (7 bases). The origin of this receptor is a man in his sixties who had recovered from COVID-19. The CDR3 region has the DNA TGTGCCAGCAGTGACTCCCGGGGGGCCGCTAATGAGCAGTTCTTC. It is translated as CASSDSRGAANEQFF.